The clone carrying this TCR beta chain was recorded once. Looked up from germline, CDR1 is MNHEY and CDR2 is SVGEGT. Trimming shortened V by 3 bases and J by 0 bases, and 15 bases separated the two germline ends. CDR3 length equals 16 residues. Using immunoSEQ multiplex PCR, the repertoire was profiled, and TCRdb retains in-frame clones only, with some absent. The data contain roughly 43,000 clones, 86% of them singletons. This specimen belongs to a study of blood T cell repertoires in COVID-19. Study-wide background: PBMCs, B-cell-depleted T cells, or T cells provided the cDNA or gDNA that made up the material.

The source material was peripheral blood. The sequence was obtained from a man between 60 and 70 years old with active COVID-19. The V call is TRBV6-2 or TRBV6-3, the J call TRBJ2-7; perhaps TRBD2 as D (6 bases). The CDR3 is CASSYSPRDSSYEQYF. The CDR3 bases are TGTGCCAGCAGTTATTCACCCCGGGACTCCTCCTACGAGCAGTACTTC.